This T cell receptor (beta chain) was sequenced in a study of cytomegalovirus exposure and HLA in healthy donors. For the study at large: A later analysis reported the 100 to 150 validation repertoires used the same platform as the approximately 670 first-cohort repertoires. Study-level findings and limits: The study labeled 170 or so TCR beta chains cytomegalovirus-associated.

Data came from immunoSEQ multiplex PCR; TCRdb stores just in-frame clones and leaves some out. The data show over 85,000 clones, with more than 70% seen just once and roughly 12% held by the top ten. About this clone itself: The antigen is undetermined.

Germline V gene lookup returns CDR1 KGHSH and CDR2 LQKENI. The CDR3 contains 13 residues. Between the trimmed V and J ends, which lost 4 bases and 2 bases, there was a span of 8 bases. The chain employs TRBV18 and TRBJ2-5; tentatively, D is TRBD2 (5 bases). This TCR came from a young woman in good health and CMV-seropositive. Sample: PBMCs. CDR3 protein: CASSQLEQETQYF. The CDR3 DNA reads as TGTGCCAGCTCACAACTAGAGCAAGAGACCCAGTACTTC. Looking up the rest from reference TRBV18 and TRBJ2-5 gives the full variable domain: NAGVMQNPRHLVRRRGQEARLRCSPMKGHSHVYWYRQLPEEGLKFMVYLQKENIIDESGMPKERFSAEFPKEGPSILRIQQVVRGDSAAYFCASSQLEQETQYFGPGTRLLVL.